One sample yielded the 19 T cell receptor beta chains listed below, sequenced in a study of blood T cell repertoires in COVID-19. The data were produced by immunoSEQ multiplex PCR, yet TCRdb's version contains in-frame clones alone and is incomplete. This sample has about 76,000 clones, with approximately 85% found just once. Sequences were obtained from peripheral blood. Every receptor here comes from a human donor in a cohort sampled during active COVID-19.

DNA for the CDR3: TGTGCCAGCAGGCAGGGGATGGGGAGCTATGGCTACACCTTC. Amino acid sequence: CASRQGMGSYGYTF. This chain connects TRBV6-5 to TRBJ1-2, with D perhaps matching TRBD1 (6 bases). Looked up from germline, CDR1 is MNHEY and CDR2 is SVGAGI. The V end lost 6 bases, the J end lost 4 bases, and 15 bases lay between the germline ends. The CDR3 has 14 residues.

This clone occurred once. V and J are TRBV6-5 and TRBJ1-6, with 12 bases identical to TRBD1. With 7 bases clipped from V and 10 bases from J, the junction kept 5 bases outside the gene matches. Germline CDR1 is MNHEY and CDR2 is SVGAGI. The CDR3 is made up of 14 amino acids. CDR3 residues: CASTGTGGGSPLHF. The CDR3 region has the DNA TGTGCCAGCACCGGGACAGGGGGCGGATCACCCCTCCACTTT.

The V gene is TRBV5-4, the J gene TRBJ2-7; tentative D call: TRBD1 (6 bases). V was shortened by 0 bases and J by 2 bases, with 12 bases between the two germline ends. The CDR3 spans 15 residues. CDR1 is SGHNT and CDR2 is YYREEE in the germline V gene (reference sequence). The CDR3 here is CASSLGSAGAYEQYF. The CDR3 coding sequence is TGTGCCAGCAGCTTGGGGTCGGCAGGGGCCTACGAGCAGTACTTC.

CDR3 coding DNA: TGTGCCAGCAGCCTTACCAGGGGGCGTTTGCCCCAGCATTTT. It yields the protein CASSLTRGRLPQHF. The chain joins TRBV5-7 to TRBJ1-5, with TRBD1 matching 8 bases. TRBV5-7 is designated an ORF whose function remains uncertain. The CDR3 spans 14 residues. The trim removed 4 bases at V and 9 bases at J, leaving 9 bases unmatched.

The V gene is TRBV2, the J gene TRBJ2-7, with 8 nucleotides matching TRBD1. CDR3 size: 15 residues. Germline V CDR1 and CDR2: SNHLY, FYNNEI. Losses at the gene ends were 6 bases for V and 1 base for J; bases not matched to a gene: 8. The CDR3 is CASRADRGSSYEQYF. CDR3 nucleotides: TGTGCCAGCAGAGCAGACAGGGGATCTTCCTACGAGCAGTACTTC.

The chain links TRBV3-1 (or the pseudogene TRBV3-2) to TRBJ1-5, with 9 bases lining up with TRBD1. This CDR3 contains 15 residues. Trimming took 5 bases from V and 0 from J; bases not matched to a gene: 2. Per germline, CDR1 LGHDT and CDR2 YNNKEL (reference sequence). The CDR3 coding sequence is TGTGCCAGCAGCTGGGGACAGGGTAGCAATCAGCCCCAGCATTTT. Translated: CASSWGQGSNQPQHF.

The chain has TRBV5-1 and TRBJ2-3; D remains ambiguous. With 2 bases removed from V and 2 bases from J, the gap between germline ends came to 3 bases. This CDR3 is built from 12 residues. Germline V lookup: CDR1 SGHRS, CDR2 YFSETQ. CDR3 nucleotide sequence: TGCGCCAGCAGCTTCCTCACAGATACGCAGTATTTT. This encodes CASSFLTDTQYF.

V and J are TRBV6-6 and TRBJ1-2; TRBD1 matches 8 bases. The CDR3 spans 14 residues. The V gene end was trimmed by 6 bases and the J gene end by 6 bases; junction bases not matched to a gene: 9. Per germline, CDR1 MNHNY and CDR2 SVGAGI (reference sequence). The CDR3 region is CASSHGQGGNGYTF. CDR3 nucleotide sequence: TGTGCCAGCAGCCACGGACAGGGTGGGAATGGCTACACCTTC.

About this clone: A read error may produce the germline difference seen at one junction end. The chain joins TRBV13 to TRBJ2-4, with 8 bases aligning to TRBD2. The length of the CDR3 is 13 residues. CDR1 is PRHDT and CDR2 is FYEKMQ in the germline V gene (reference sequence). CDR3 DNA sequence: TGTGCCAGCAGCTTACAGGCAGCGGGGGACCTTGACTTC. Translation: CASSLQAAGDLDF.

V usage is TRBV3-1 (or the pseudogene TRBV3-2) and J usage is TRBJ1-4; TRBD1 might be the D (5 bases). V lost 3 bases, J lost 4 bases, and 12 bases lay in between. The CDR3 has 15 residues. Germline CDR1 is LGHDT and CDR2 is YNNKEL (reference sequence). The CDR3 reads CASSHDSPHNEKLFF. DNA for the CDR3: TGTGCCAGCAGCCATGACAGCCCTCATAATGAAAAACTGTTTTTT.

The J gene is TRBJ1-5, the V gene TRBV4-1; a weak D match, TRBD1 (5 bases). The CDR3 runs 15 residues. Germline V gene sequence: CDR1 MGHRA, CDR2 YSYEKL. V lost 4 bases, J lost 3 bases, and 13 bases lay in between. The CDR3 bases are TGCGCCAGCAGCCCCGCGGGGCAAGCCAATCAGCCCCAGCATTTT. This encodes CASSPAGQANQPQHF.

The chain is built from TRBV7-3 and TRBJ1-3, with TRBD1 identical over 8 bases. V was pared by 3 bases and J by 9 bases, with 10 bases of the junction left unmatched. Germline V lookup: CDR1 SGHTA, CDR2 FQGTGA. The CDR3 contains 15 residues. CDR3 sequence (DNA): TGTGCCAGCAGCTTGGGGGACAGGCGGGTCCCCACCATATATTTT. Translating gives CASSLGDRRVPTIYF. The complete variable domain, with remaining parts taken from reference TRBV7-3 and TRBJ1-3, reads GAGVSQTPSNKVTEKGKYVELRCDPISGHTALYWYRQSLGQGPEFLIYFQGTGAADDSGLPNDRFFAVRPEGSVSTLKIQRTERGDSAVYLCASSLGDRRVPTIYFGEGSWLTVV.

The chain couples TRBV18 to TRBJ2-7; no reliable D call. CDR1 KGHSH and CDR2 LQKENI come from the germline V gene. V lost 0 bases and J 5 bases, leaving 17 bases between the germline ends. CDR3 length: 16 amino acids. The CDR3 spells CASSPPVSQIVHEQYF. CDR3 DNA sequence: TGTGCCAGCTCACCACCGGTATCCCAGATCGTCCACGAGCAGTACTTC.

This chain joins TRBV7-3 and TRBJ2-7, with a tentative D call TRBD2 (6 bases). Germline CDR1 SGHTA, CDR2 FQGTGA. The CDR3 is 13 amino acids. V was cut by 3 bases and J by 6 bases, with 12 bases left in between. This chain's CDR3 is CASSLNQGGEQYF. The CDR3 DNA sequence: TGTGCCAGCAGCTTGAACCAGGGAGGCGAGCAGTACTTC.

In its sample, this clone was seen a few times. V gene TRBV18 combines with J gene TRBJ2-7, with D hard to call. The germline V gene encodes CDR1 KGHSH and CDR2 LQKENI. The V end lost 2 bases, the J end lost 2 bases, and 7 bases lay between the germline ends. The CDR3 runs 13 residues. CDR3 protein: CASSPNNPYEQYF. DNA of the CDR3: TGTGCCAGCTCACCAAACAATCCCTACGAGCAGTACTTC. Full variable domain (missing parts from reference TRBV18 and TRBJ2-7): NAGVMQNPRHLVRRRGQEARLRCSPMKGHSHVYWYRQLPEEGLKFMVYLQKENIIDESGMPKERFSAEFPKEGPSILRIQQVVRGDSAAYFCASSPNNPYEQYFGPGTRLTVT.

J is TRBJ1-1 and V is TRBV18, with a weak D call TRBD1 (5 bases). The germline V gene encodes CDR1 KGHSH and CDR2 LQKENI. V lost 6 bases, J lost 4 bases, and 15 bases lay in between. This CDR3 contains 14 residues. DNA of the CDR3: TGTGCCAGCTCCCAGGCAAAGGGGATCACTGAAGCTTTCTTT. Protein: CASSQAKGITEAFF. The variable domain in full, with the rest retrieved from reference TRBV18 and TRBJ1-1, is NAGVMQNPRHLVRRRGQEARLRCSPMKGHSHVYWYRQLPEEGLKFMVYLQKENIIDESGMPKERFSAEFPKEGPSILRIQQVVRGDSAAYFCASSQAKGITEAFFGQGTRLTVV.

The V call is TRBV10-1, the J call TRBJ1-5; D is undetermined. CDR3 length: 13 amino acids. V was cut by 8 bases and J by 1 base, with 9 bases left in between. Germline CDR1 reads WNHNN; CDR2 reads SYGVQD (reference sequence). The CDR3 coding sequence is TGCGCCAGCCAGGCGGGGAGCAATCAGCCCCAGCATTTT. Translated, it gives CASQAGSNQPQHF.

The chain has TRBV7-8 and TRBJ2-5; 12 bases are a match to TRBD1. V gave up 5 bases and J gave up 5 bases; unmatched junction bases: 9. Germline lookup yields CDR1 SGHVS and CDR2 FQNEAQ. This CDR3 spans 16 amino acids. The CDR3 bases are TGTGCCAGCAGCCCGGGACAGGGGGCCCCTTGGGAGACCCAGTACTTC. As protein: CASSPGQGAPWETQYF.

The CDR3 here is CASSVSPGPNTEAFF. CDR3 bases: TGTGCCAGCAGCGTAAGCCCAGGGCCGAACACTGAAGCTTTCTTT. V and J are TRBV9 and TRBJ1-1; the D gene is possibly TRBD1 (5 bases). The CDR3 runs 15 residues. V lost 1 base, J lost 1 base, and 11 bases lay in between. Germline lookup yields CDR1 SGDLS and CDR2 YYNGEE.